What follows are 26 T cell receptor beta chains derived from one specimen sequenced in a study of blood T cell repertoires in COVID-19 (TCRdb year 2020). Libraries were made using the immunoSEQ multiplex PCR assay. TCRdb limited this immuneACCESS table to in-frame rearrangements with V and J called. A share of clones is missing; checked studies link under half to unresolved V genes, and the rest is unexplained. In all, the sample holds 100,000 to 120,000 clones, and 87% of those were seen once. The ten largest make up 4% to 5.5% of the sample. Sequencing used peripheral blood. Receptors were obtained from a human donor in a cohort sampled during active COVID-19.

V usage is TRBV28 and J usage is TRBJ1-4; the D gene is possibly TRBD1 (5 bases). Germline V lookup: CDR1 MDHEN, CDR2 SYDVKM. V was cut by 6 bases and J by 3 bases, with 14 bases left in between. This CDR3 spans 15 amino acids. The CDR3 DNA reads TGTGCCAGCAGCTCCCTGGGGGGTGCTAATGAAAAACTGTTTTTT. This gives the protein CASSSLGGANEKLFF.

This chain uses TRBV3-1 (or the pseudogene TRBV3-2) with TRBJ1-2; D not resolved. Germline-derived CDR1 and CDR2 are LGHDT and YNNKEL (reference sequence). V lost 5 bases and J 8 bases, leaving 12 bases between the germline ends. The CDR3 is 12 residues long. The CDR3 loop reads CASSEPRGGYTF. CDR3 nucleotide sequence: TGTGCCAGCAGCGAGCCTCGGGGAGGCTACACCTTC.

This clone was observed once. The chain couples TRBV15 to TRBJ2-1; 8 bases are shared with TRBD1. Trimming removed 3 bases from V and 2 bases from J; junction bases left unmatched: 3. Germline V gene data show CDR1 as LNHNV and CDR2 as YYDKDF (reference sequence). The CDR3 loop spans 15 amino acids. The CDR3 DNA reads TGTGCCACCAGCAGTACAGGGGGGCCCTACAATGAGCAGTTCTTC. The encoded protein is CATSSTGGPYNEQFF.

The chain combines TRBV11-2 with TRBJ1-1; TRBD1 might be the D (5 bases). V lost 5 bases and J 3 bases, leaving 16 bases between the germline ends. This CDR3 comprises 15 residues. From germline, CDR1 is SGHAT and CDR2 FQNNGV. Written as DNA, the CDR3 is TGTGCCAGCAGCCCCCTCGGGGGGTGGGACACTGAAGCTTTCTTT. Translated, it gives CASSPLGGWDTEAFF. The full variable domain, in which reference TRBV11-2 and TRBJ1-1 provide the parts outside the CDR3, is EAGVAQSPRYKIIEKRQSVAFWCNPISGHATLYWYQQILGQGPKLLIQFQNNGVVDDSQLPKDRFSAERLKGVDSTLKIQPAKLEDSAVYLCASSPLGGWDTEAFFGQGTRLTVV.

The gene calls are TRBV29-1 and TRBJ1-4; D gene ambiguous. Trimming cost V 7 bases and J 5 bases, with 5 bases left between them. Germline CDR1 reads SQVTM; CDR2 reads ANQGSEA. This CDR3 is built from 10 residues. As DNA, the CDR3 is TGCAGCGCTAAAAATGAAAAACTGTTTTTT. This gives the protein CSAKNEKLFF.

CDR3 in DNA: TGCGCCAGCAGCTGGACAGGTTCCACCGGGGAGCTGTTTTTT. Translated, it gives CASSWTGSTGELFF. The J gene is TRBJ2-2, the V gene TRBV5-1; 7 nucleotides align to TRBD1. V lost 3 bases to trimming and J lost 4 bases; unmatched junction nucleotides: 3. The CDR3 contains 14 residues. CDR1 and CDR2 from the germline V gene are SGHRS and YFSETQ.

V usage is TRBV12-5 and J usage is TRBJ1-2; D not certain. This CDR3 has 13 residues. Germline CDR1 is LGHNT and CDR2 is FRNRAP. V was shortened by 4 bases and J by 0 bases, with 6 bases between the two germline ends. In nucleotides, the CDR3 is TGTGCTAGTGGTTCCTCAGCTAACTATGGCTACACCTTC. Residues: CASGSSANYGYTF.

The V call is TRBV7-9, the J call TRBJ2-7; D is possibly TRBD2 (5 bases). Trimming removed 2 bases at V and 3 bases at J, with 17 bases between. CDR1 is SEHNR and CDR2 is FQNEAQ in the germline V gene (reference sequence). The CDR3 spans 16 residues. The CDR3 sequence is CASSLIGEGNFYEQYF. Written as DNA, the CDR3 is TGTGCCAGCAGCTTAATCGGGGAAGGGAATTTCTACGAGCAGTACTTC. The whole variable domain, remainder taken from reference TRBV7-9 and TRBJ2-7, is DTGVSQNPRHKITKRGQNVTFRCDPISEHNRLYWYRQTLGQGPEFLTYFQNEAQLEKSRLLSDRFSAERPKGSFSTLEIQRTEQGDSAMYLCASSLIGEGNFYEQYFGPGTRLTVT.

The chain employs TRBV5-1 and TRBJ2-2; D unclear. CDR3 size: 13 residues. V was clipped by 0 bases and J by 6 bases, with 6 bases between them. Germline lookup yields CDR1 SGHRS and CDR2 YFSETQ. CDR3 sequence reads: CASSLASSGELFF. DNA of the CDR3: TGCGCCAGCAGCTTGGCGTCCTCCGGGGAGCTGTTTTTT.

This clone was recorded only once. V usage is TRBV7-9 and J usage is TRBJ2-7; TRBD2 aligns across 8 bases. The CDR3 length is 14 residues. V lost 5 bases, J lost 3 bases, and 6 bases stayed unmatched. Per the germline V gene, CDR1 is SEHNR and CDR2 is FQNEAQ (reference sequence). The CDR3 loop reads CASSTRTSNYEQYF. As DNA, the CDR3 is TGTGCCAGCAGCACTCGGACTAGCAACTACGAGCAGTACTTC.

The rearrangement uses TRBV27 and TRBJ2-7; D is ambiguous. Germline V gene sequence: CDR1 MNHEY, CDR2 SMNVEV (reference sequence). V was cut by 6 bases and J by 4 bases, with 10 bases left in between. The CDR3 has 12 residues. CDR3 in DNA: TGTGCCAGCAGCAATCACTTGTACGAGCAGTACTTC. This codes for CASSNHLYEQYF.

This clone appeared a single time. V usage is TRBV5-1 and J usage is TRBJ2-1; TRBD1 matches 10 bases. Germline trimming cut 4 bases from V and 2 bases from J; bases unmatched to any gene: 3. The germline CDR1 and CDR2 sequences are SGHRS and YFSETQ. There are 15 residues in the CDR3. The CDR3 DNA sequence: TGCGCCAGCAGCCCGGACAGGGGGACCTACAATGAGCAGTTCTTC. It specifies CASSPDRGTYNEQFF.

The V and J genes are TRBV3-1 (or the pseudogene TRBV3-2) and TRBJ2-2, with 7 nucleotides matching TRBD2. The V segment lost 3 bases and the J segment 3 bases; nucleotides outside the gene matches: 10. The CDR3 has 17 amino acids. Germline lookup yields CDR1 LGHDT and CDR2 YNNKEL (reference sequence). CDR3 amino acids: CASSHDSGPGDTGELFF. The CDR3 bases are TGTGCCAGCAGCCATGATAGCGGGCCGGGGGACACCGGGGAGCTGTTTTTT.

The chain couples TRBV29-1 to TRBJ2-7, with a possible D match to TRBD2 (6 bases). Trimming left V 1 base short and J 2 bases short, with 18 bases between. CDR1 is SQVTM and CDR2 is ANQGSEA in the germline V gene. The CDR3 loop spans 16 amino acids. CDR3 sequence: CSVEGGEGLNTYEQYF. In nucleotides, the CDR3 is TGCAGCGTTGAAGGGGGGGAAGGACTGAACACCTACGAGCAGTACTTC.

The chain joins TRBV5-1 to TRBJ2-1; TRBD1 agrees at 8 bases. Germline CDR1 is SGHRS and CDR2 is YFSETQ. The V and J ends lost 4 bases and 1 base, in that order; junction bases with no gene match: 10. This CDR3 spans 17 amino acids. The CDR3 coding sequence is TGCGCCAGCAGCAGGAAATTAACAGGGGGGTCCTACAATGAGCAGTTCTTC. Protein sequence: CASSRKLTGGSYNEQFF.

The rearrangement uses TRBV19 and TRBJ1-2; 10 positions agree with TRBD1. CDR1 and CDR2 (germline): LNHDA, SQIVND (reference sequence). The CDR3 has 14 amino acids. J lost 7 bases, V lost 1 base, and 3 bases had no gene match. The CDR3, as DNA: TGTGCCAGTAGTATAGTAGGGACAGGGGCTGGCTACACCTTC. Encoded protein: CASSIVGTGAGYTF.

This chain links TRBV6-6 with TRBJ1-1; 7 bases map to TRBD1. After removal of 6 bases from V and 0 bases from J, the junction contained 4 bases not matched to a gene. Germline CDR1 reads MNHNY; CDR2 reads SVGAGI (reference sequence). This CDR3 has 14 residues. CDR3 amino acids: CASRDRAMNTEAFF. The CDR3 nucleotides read TGTGCCAGCAGAGACAGGGCGATGAACACTGAAGCTTTCTTT.

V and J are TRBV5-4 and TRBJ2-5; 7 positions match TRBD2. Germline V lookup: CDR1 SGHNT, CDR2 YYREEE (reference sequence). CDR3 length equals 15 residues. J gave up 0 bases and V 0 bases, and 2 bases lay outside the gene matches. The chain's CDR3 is CASSLVLADQETQYF. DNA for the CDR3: TGTGCCAGCAGCTTGGTTCTAGCGGACCAAGAGACCCAGTACTTC.

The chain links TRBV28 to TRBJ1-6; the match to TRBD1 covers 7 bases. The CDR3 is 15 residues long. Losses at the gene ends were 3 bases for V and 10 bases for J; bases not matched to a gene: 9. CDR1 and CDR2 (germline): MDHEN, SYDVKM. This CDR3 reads CASSLPGGGWSPLHF. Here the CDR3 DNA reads TGTGCCAGCAGTTTGCCAGGGGGAGGATGGTCACCCCTCCACTTT.

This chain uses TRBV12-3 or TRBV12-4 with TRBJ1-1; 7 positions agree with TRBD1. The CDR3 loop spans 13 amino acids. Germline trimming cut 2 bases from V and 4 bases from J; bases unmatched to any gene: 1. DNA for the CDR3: TGTGCCAGCAGTTTAAGGGGGCCCACTGAAGCTTTCTTT. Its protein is CASSLRGPTEAFF.

For the CDR3, the DNA is TGTGCCAGCAGCGTAGGGACAGGGAATCAGCCCCAGCATTTT. Its protein product is CASSVGTGNQPQHF. V usage is TRBV5-8 and J usage is TRBJ1-5, with TRBD1 identical over 9 bases. From germline, CDR1 is SGHTS and CDR2 YDEGEE. V lost 4 bases to trimming and J lost 4 bases; unmatched junction nucleotides: 3. The CDR3 totals 14 residues.

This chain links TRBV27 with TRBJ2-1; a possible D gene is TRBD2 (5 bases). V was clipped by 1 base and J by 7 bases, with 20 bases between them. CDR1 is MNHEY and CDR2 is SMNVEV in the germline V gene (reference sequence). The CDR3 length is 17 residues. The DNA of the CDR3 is TGTGCCAGCAGTTTATTTCGGACTCCCCCATTTCTTAATGAGCAGTTCTTC. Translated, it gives CASSLFRTPPFLNEQFF.

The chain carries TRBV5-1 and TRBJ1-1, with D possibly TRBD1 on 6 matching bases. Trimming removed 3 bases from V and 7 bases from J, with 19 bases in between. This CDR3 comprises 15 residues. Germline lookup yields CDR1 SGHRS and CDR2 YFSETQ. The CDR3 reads CASSSGMGAASEAFF. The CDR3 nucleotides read TGCGCCAGCAGCTCGGGCATGGGGGCGGCGAGTGAAGCTTTCTTT.

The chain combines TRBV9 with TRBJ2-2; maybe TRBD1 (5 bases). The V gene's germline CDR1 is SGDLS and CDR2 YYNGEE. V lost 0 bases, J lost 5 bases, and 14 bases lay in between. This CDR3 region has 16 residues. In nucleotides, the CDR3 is TGTGCCAGCAGCGTAGTAGCCAGGGCTGGGACCGGGGAGCTGTTTTTT. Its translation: CASSVVARAGTGELFF. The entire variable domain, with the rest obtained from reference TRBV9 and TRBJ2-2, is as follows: DSGVTQTPKHLITATGQRVTLRCSPRSGDLSVYWYQQSLDQGLQFLIQYYNGEERAKGNILERFSAQQFPDLHSELNLSSLELGDSALYFCASSVVARAGTGELFFGEGSRLTVL.

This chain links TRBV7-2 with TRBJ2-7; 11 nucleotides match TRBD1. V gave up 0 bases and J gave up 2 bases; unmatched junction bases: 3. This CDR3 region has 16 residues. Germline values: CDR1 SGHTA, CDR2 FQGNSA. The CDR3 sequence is CASSLAGQGAPYEQYF. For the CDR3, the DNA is TGTGCCAGCAGCTTAGCCGGACAGGGGGCCCCCTACGAGCAGTACTTC.

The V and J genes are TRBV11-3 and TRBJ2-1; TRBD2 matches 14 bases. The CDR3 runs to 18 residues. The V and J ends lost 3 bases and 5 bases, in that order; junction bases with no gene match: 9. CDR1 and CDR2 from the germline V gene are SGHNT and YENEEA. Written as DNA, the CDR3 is TGTGCCAGCAGCTTCTCCGGGACTAGCGGGGGACGGGACAATGAGCAGTTCTTC. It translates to CASSFSGTSGGRDNEQFF. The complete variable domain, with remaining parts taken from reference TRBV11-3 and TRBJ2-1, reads EAGVVQSPRYKIIEKKQPVAFWCNPISGHNTLYWYLQNLGQGPELLIRYENEEAVDDSQLPKDRFSAERLKGVDSTLKIQPAELGDSAVYLCASSFSGTSGGRDNEQFFGPGTRLTVL.